This entry lists 8 T cell receptor beta chains sequenced from one sample in a study of blood T cells in healthy people across ages. A second PCR, run for roughly 7 to 11 cycles, used a sample-barcoded 5' primer plus a J-beta primer mix. A single record per CDR3 protein comes from TCRdb applying MiXCR to the 5' RACE reads. The sample has roughly 680,000 distinct CDR3 sequences; 20% to 25% are singletons. The source material was blood. The receptors derive from a man between 70 and 80 years old in good health.

The CDR3 coding sequence is TGCGCCAGCAGCTTGGCGGATGCGGGGAACTACAATGAGCAGTTCTTC. Its translation is CASSLADAGNYNEQFF. The J gene is TRBJ2-1, the V gene TRBV5-1; TRBD2 is a possible D gene (6 bases). The germline CDR1 and CDR2 sequences are SGHRS and YFSETQ. The CDR3 loop spans 16 amino acids. V dropped 0 bases and J dropped 3 bases, with 13 bases sitting between them.

The chain has TRBV7-8 and TRBJ2-5; no clear D. The ends were cut back, 2 bases at V and 5 bases at J, with 6 bases in the middle. This CDR3 is built from 12 residues. Germline loops: CDR1 SGHVS, CDR2 FQNEAQ. In DNA form, the CDR3 reads TGTGCCAGCAGCTTAATCAAGGAGACCCAGTACTTC. It translates to CASSLIKETQYF.

This clonotype has only a few counts. The rearrangement joins TRBV12-3 or TRBV12-4 to TRBJ2-4; 15 bases fit TRBD2. The CDR3 runs 19 residues. After removal of 0 bases from V and 4 bases from J, the junction contained 7 bases not matched to a gene. CDR3 region: CASSLALGTSGRLKNIQYF. The CDR3 bases are TGTGCCAGCAGTTTAGCTCTAGGGACTAGCGGGAGGCTGAAAAACATTCAGTACTTC.

The chain combines TRBV6-5 with TRBJ1-1; D gene unclear. The CDR3 is 14 amino acids. Trimming left V 0 bases short and J 3 bases short, with 8 bases between. Germline V gives CDR1 MNHEY, CDR2 SVGAGI. CDR3 sequence reads: CASSYSQDYTEAFF. The CDR3 coding sequence is TGTGCCAGCAGTTACTCGCAGGACTACACTGAAGCTTTCTTT.

In DNA, the CDR3 is TGTGCCAGCAGTTTTGGCGGCGGGTACACCGGGGAGCTGTTTTTT. The encoded protein is CASSFGGGYTGELFF. The chain couples TRBV6-6 to TRBJ2-2; tentative D call: TRBD2 (5 bases). Looked up from germline, CDR1 is MNHNY and CDR2 is SVGAGI (reference sequence). V lost 4 bases to trimming and J lost 3 bases, with 12 bases between them. The CDR3 has 15 residues.

This clonotype has a handful of counts. The chain couples TRBV11-1 to TRBJ2-3; D ambiguous. The CDR3 has 15 amino acids. V was pared by 2 bases and J by 2 bases, with 11 bases between. CDR1 and CDR2 from the germline V gene are SGHAT and FQDESV (reference sequence). In DNA, the CDR3 is TGTGCCAGCAGCTTACAGGTGAAAGACACAGATACGCAGTATTTT. It is translated as CASSLQVKDTDTQYF.

There are a few counts of this clonotype. The chain links TRBV4-3 to TRBJ2-3; 12 positions match TRBD2. Germline V lookup: CDR1 LGHNA, CDR2 YSLEER. After removal of 4 bases from V and 4 bases from J, the junction contained 6 bases not matched to a gene. The CDR3 sequence is 16 residues long. The CDR3 sequence is CASSPSSGREPDTQYF. CDR3 nucleotides: TGCGCCAGCAGCCCATCTAGCGGGAGGGAGCCAGATACGCAGTATTTT.

The CDR3 bases are TGTGCCAGCTCCCCCGGCAGGGGGGGCGAGCAGTACTTC. It encodes CASSPGRGGEQYF. J is TRBJ2-5 and V is TRBV18; TRBD1 or TRBD2 may be the D gene (7 bases each). The J call is uncertain, as TRBJ2-7 better fits the DNA end. This CDR3 comprises 13 residues. The germline V gene encodes CDR1 KGHSH and CDR2 LQKENI.